The T cell receptor (beta chain) under discussion was sequenced for a study of T cells in Graves' hyperthyroidism and ophthalmopathy. This clonotype was counted many times. Amplification of TCR beta CDR3 regions was performed using RNA transcripts as template. HTBI primers were used for first-round RT-PCR of the TCR CDR3. TCRdb re-called the multiplex PCR reads through MiXCR, storing one row per CDR3 protein. The repertoire holds some 300,000 distinct CDR3 sequences, with about an eighth as singletons. Germline values: CDR1 DFQATT, CDR2 SNEGSKA (reference sequence). This CDR3 has 14 amino acids. V shed 6 bases and J 6 bases; nucleotides not matched to a gene: 8.

This sequence originates from a woman in her 30s with Graves' hyperthyroidism that later progressed to Graves' ophthalmopathy. The J gene is TRBJ2-3, the V gene TRBV20-1; 11 bases fit TRBD2. The sequenced sample consisted of blood. The CDR3 region is CSAAPLAGVDTQYF. Here the CDR3 DNA reads TGCAGTGCAGCACCACTAGCGGGAGTGGATACGCAGTATTTT.